This is a list of T cell receptor beta chains from one sample in a study of early T cells in non-severe SARS-CoV-2 infection. One entry per CDR3 protein, called by TCRdb with MiXCR from the 5' RACE reads. This sample carries 70,000 to 90,000 distinct CDR3 sequences, over 9.5% of them seen once, and the ten largest clones take over 7%. The starting material was whole blood, obtained at baseline. The source is an adult who was a healthcare worker with PCR-confirmed SARS-CoV-2 infection or an uninfected control (not recorded which). Each CDR3 is given with its conserved first and last residue. The order of the fields is clone size, D gene, J gene, V gene, CDR3 protein, CDR3 DNA. D genes are given only for firm matches. Expanded clones are given a class, and other clones once, few, many or no size at all.

clone size: few
D gene: NA
J gene: TRBJ1-3
V gene: TRBV2
CDR3 protein: CASSEALYAGNTIYF
CDR3 DNA: TGTGCCAGCAGTGAAGCGCTTTATGCCGGAAACACCATATATTTT

clone size: NA
D gene: NA
J gene: TRBJ1-6
V gene: TRBV3-1
CDR3 protein: CASSQDNSPLHF
CDR3 DNA: TGTGCCAGCAGCCAAGATAATTCACCCCTCCACTTT

clone size: NA
D gene: NA
J gene: TRBJ2-4
V gene: TRBV21-1
CDR3 protein: CASSPDRQAKNIQYF
CDR3 DNA: TGTGCCAGCAGCCCTGACAGACAAGCCAAAAACATTCAGTACTTC

clone size: many
D gene: NA
J gene: TRBJ2-3
V gene: TRBV7-7
CDR3 protein: CASSLGVGLDTQYF
CDR3 DNA: TGTGCCAGCAGCTTAGGGGTGGGTCTGGATACGCAGTATTTT

clone size: NA
D gene: TRBD1
J gene: TRBJ2-7
V gene: TRBV5-1
CDR3 protein: CASSSGQGASYEQYF
CDR3 DNA: TGCGCCAGCAGCTCAGGACAGGGGGCCTCCTACGAGCAGTACTTC

clone size: NA
D gene: NA
J gene: TRBJ1-6
V gene: TRBV7-9
CDR3 protein: CASSFTGRSSYNSPLHF
CDR3 DNA: TGTGCCAGCAGCTTCACAGGGAGAAGCTCCTATAATTCACCCCTCCACTTT

clone size: few
D gene: TRBD1
J gene: TRBJ2-6
V gene: TRBV6-6
CDR3 protein: CASSPAWTGMAPGANVLTF
CDR3 DNA: TGTGCCAGCAGTCCCGCCTGGACAGGGATGGCTCCTGGGGCCAACGTCCTGACTTTC

clone size: NA
D gene: NA
J gene: TRBJ2-2
V gene: TRBV6-1
CDR3 protein: CASRPGHLTGELFF
CDR3 DNA: TGTGCCAGTCGTCCGGGACACTTAACCGGGGAGCTGTTTTTT

clone size: few
D gene: NA
J gene: TRBJ1-5
V gene: TRBV20-1
CDR3 protein: CSARGAGSGQPQHF
CDR3 DNA: TGCAGTGCTAGAGGAGCGGGGTCTGGTCAGCCCCAGCATTTT

clone size: many
D gene: NA
J gene: TRBJ2-7
V gene: TRBV5-1
CDR3 protein: CASRTDPLYEQYF
CDR3 DNA: TGCGCCAGCAGAACGGACCCCCTCTACGAGCAGTACTTC

clone size: many
D gene: NA
J gene: TRBJ1-1
V gene: TRBV28
CDR3 protein: CASSLQNTEAFF
CDR3 DNA: TGTGCCAGCAGTCTACAAAACACTGAAGCTTTCTTT

clone size: NA
D gene: NA
J gene: TRBJ1-6
V gene: TRBV30
CDR3 protein: CACVPGGNSPLHF
CDR3 DNA: TGTGCCTGTGTGCCGGGAGGAAATTCACCCCTCCACTTT

clone size: many
D gene: NA
J gene: TRBJ2-5
V gene: TRBV12-3/TRBV12-4
CDR3 protein: CASSLKDVGGTQYF
CDR3 DNA: TGTGCCAGCAGTTTAAAGGACGTAGGGGGGACCCAGTACTTC

clone size: NA
D gene: TRBD1
J gene: TRBJ1-5
V gene: TRBV20-1
CDR3 protein: CSGNQGAGQPQHF
CDR3 DNA: TGCAGTGGCAATCAGGGGGCCGGTCAGCCCCAGCATTTT